Sequencing of this TCR beta chain was carried out in a study of somatic mutations in cytotoxic T cells in rheumatoid arthritis. Study as a whole: Flow sorting of some V beta antibody-stained T cells reached nearly 100% purity, with V beta1+ cells also TCRB-sequenced.

Study results and limitations: A finding that went unadjusted for multiple comparisons was the slight underrepresentation of TRBV07 in rheumatoid arthritis patients. Each of about an eighth of the roughly 65 patients had a largest CD8+ clone that made up more than 20% of CD8+ cells.

Authors' processing steps: Patient-derived CD8+ clones with a size above 1% showed rare matches to published virus-specific TCRB sequences. Assay used: immunoSEQ multiplex PCR; TCRdb lists only in-frame clones, some missing. For V, J and clone size, that table is used; D and trimming come from the DNA. This table holds about 10,000 clones, 90% to 95% found once. A note on this clone: Its antigen is unidentified.

V lost 0 bases and J lost 3; bases outside the gene matches: 2. CDR1 and CDR2 (germline): SQVTM, ANQGSEA. This CDR3 region has 15 residues. Sequenced material: CD8+ T cells sorted from blood. The sequence was collected from a woman in her late teens or twenties with rheumatoid arthritis. This sequence joins TRBV29-1 and TRBJ2-7, with 13 bases lining up with TRBD2. CDR3 DNA: TGCAGCGTTGAAGATAGGACTAGCGGGGGCTACGAGCAGTACTTC. As protein: CSVEDRTSGGYEQYF.